The TCR beta chain under discussion was sequenced for a study of T cells in Graves' hyperthyroidism and ophthalmopathy. This clonotype was picked up a small number of times. RNA transcripts yielded amplified TCR beta CDR3 regions. The primer set for the first-round RT-PCR of the TCR CDR3 was HTBI. Using its own MiXCR run on the multiplex PCR reads, TCRdb lists one record per CDR3 protein. Of around 390,000 distinct CDR3 sequences in the sample, roughly 15% were seen once. V was cut by 1 base and J by 7 bases, with 8 bases left in between. The CDR3 spans 14 residues. Germline lookup yields CDR1 LGHNA and CDR2 YNFKEQ. In the ophthalmopathy cohort, Clinical Activity Score was at least 3, NOSPECS grade at least 4, and duration under 3 months.

V is TRBV4-2 and J is TRBJ1-6; the D is unclear. This clonotype originated in a woman aged 30 to 39 with Graves' ophthalmopathy. Input material: blood. The CDR3 loop reads CASSQARENSPLHF. The CDR3 nucleotides read TGTGCCAGCAGCCAAGCTAGGGAAAATTCACCCCTCCACTTT.